This T cell receptor (beta chain) derives from a study of T cells in Graves' hyperthyroidism and ophthalmopathy. Study findings and constraints: Ophthalmopathy was identified by the model a median approximately 6.9 months ahead of onset. Within blood appeared most thyroid clonotypes that had expanded above 0.001. A 13 V-J model separated ophthalmopathy from stable hyperthyroidism.

The CDR3 runs to 13 residues. Germline V gives CDR1 ENHRY, CDR2 SYGVKD. Amplification targeted TCR beta CDR3 regions from RNA transcripts. The HTBI primer set served for first-round RT-PCR of the TCR CDR3. Using its own MiXCR run on the multiplex PCR reads, TCRdb lists one record per CDR3 protein. The table lists 500,000 to 650,000 distinct CDR3 sequences, about 45% of them singletons. Exclusion of patients followed from uncontrolled infection, other autoimmune disease, pregnancy or lactation. A note on this clonotype: Its antigen is still unknown. At one end the junction does not follow the germline gene, possibly because of a read error.

The source of this sequence is an adult woman with Graves' disease, either hyperthyroidism or ophthalmopathy (not recorded which). The chain links TRBV10-3 to TRBJ1-1, with D perhaps matching TRBD1 (5 bases). Sequencing was done on a sample of peripheral blood or thyroid tissue (not recorded which). CDR3 DNA: TGTGCCAGCAGTGCCAGGGCCAACACTGAAGCTTTCTTT. The encoded protein is CASSARANTEAFF.